These 23 T cell receptor beta chains originate from one sample sequenced in a study of shared clonotypes between healthy human individuals. Generated by immunoSEQ multiplex PCR, the TCRdb table keeps only in-frame clones and is missing some. The table lists hundreds of thousands of clones, around 78% of them singletons. Sequenced sample: memory CD4+ T cells sorted from blood. The sample's subset: CD45RA-negative fraction. These receptors were collected from a young woman in good health.

The V and J genes are TRBV2 and TRBJ2-3; 9 nucleotides line up with TRBD2. Trimming took 9 bases from V and 5 from J; bases not matched to a gene: 6. This CDR3 has 13 residues. Germline CDR1 reads SNHLY; CDR2 reads FYNNEI. DNA for the CDR3: TGTGCCAGTACGGGACTAGCTAGAGATACGCAGTATTTT. Its translation: CASTGLARDTQYF.

The V call is TRBV2, the J call TRBJ1-5, with D unclear. Germline V gives CDR1 SNHLY, CDR2 FYNNEI. The CDR3 runs to 12 residues. The ends were cut back, 5 bases at V and 1 base at J, with 3 bases in the middle. The CDR3 region has the DNA TGTGCCAGCAGTTTCAGCAATCAGCCCCAGCATTTT. Translating gives CASSFSNQPQHF.

About this clone itself: The identical CDR3 is also encoded by other nucleotide sequences in the sample. The J gene is TRBJ2-7, the V gene TRBV29-1; the D call may be TRBD1 or TRBD2 (5 bases each). This CDR3 is built from 11 residues. V was trimmed by 6 bases and J by 4 bases, leaving 10 bases between them. Germline-derived CDR1 and CDR2 are SQVTM and ANQGSEA. In DNA, the CDR3 is TGCAGCGTGAGATGGGGGTACGAGCAGTACTTC. This codes for CSVRWGYEQYF.

The rearrangement uses TRBV4-1 and TRBJ1-4; D unresolved. V was trimmed by 0 bases and J by 8 bases, leaving 13 bases between them. The CDR3 has 15 amino acids. Germline V gene sequence: CDR1 MGHRA, CDR2 YSYEKL. CDR3 coding DNA: TGCGCCAGCAGCCAAGAAAGGACGTGGGAGGAAAAACTGTTTTTT. This gives the protein CASSQERTWEEKLFF.

A word on this clone: Other DNA sequences in the same sample also yield this CDR3. The chain is built from TRBV29-1 and TRBJ2-2; no firm D call. This CDR3 region has 12 residues. In germline, CDR1 is SQVTM, CDR2 ANQGSEA. Trimming removed 2 bases from V and 5 bases from J, with 6 bases in between. In nucleotides, the CDR3 is TGCAGCGTTGAAAGAACTACCGGGGAGCTGTTTTTT. Translated, it gives CSVERTTGELFF.

The V gene is TRBV4-1, the J gene TRBJ2-2; TRBD1 is a possible D gene (7 bases). V lost 8 bases and J 7 bases, leaving 17 bases between the germline ends. The CDR3 is made up of 14 amino acids. Germline V gene sequence: CDR1 MGHRA, CDR2 YSYEKL. CDR3 sequence reads: CASGTRGDSGELFF. The CDR3 nucleotides read TGCGCCAGCGGTACCAGGGGGGATAGCGGGGAGCTGTTTTTT.

V is TRBV6-1 and J is TRBJ2-1; D not certain. Trimming took off 2 bases at V and 4 bases at J, with 9 bases between the two ends. Germline V gene sequence: CDR1 MNHNS, CDR2 SASEGT. This CDR3 region has 14 residues. DNA for the CDR3: TGTGCCAGCAGTGAACTTGGAGAGTACAATGAGCAGTTCTTC. This encodes CASSELGEYNEQFF.

This rearrangement joins TRBV5-4 to TRBJ2-7, with 8 bases lining up with TRBD1. Germline V gene lookup returns CDR1 SGHNT and CDR2 YYREEE (reference sequence). The length of the CDR3 is 14 residues. With V trimmed by 2 bases and J by 4 bases, 5 bases remained unmatched. CDR3 nucleotides: TGTGCCAGCAGCTTCGGACAGGGACGGTACGAGCAGTACTTC. It codes for CASSFGQGRYEQYF.

This chain links TRBV6-5 with TRBJ2-7, with D possibly being TRBD1 (5 bases). This CDR3 region has 15 residues. V lost 6 bases and J lost 2, with 17 bases in between. Germline CDR1 is MNHEY and CDR2 is SVGAGI. The CDR3 spells CASRDKRQNPYEQYF. In DNA, the CDR3 is TGTGCCAGCAGAGACAAGAGACAGAACCCCTACGAGCAGTACTTC.

V gene TRBV4-1 combines with J gene TRBJ2-5; D might be TRBD2 (6 bases). Germline V gene lookup returns CDR1 MGHRA and CDR2 YSYEKL. The CDR3 extends over 17 amino acids. V was pared by 2 bases and J by 2 bases, with 18 bases between. The CDR3 DNA is TGCGCCAGCAGCCAAAAGATTGGGGATAGCGGACAAGAGACCCAGTACTTC. Translating gives CASSQKIGDSGQETQYF.

Notes on this clone: At one of its ends the junction is not consistent with the germline gene, which may arise from a read error. The rearrangement joins TRBV5-1 to TRBJ2-7; D might be TRBD2 (6 bases). The length of the CDR3 is 12 residues. CDR1 is SGHRS, CDR2 YFSETQ, per germline. The DNA for the CDR3 is TGCGCCAGCAGCTCCCGCCCGGGAGTACCGCACTTC. The encoded protein is CASSSRPGVPHF.

This chain uses TRBV11-2 with TRBJ2-1; TRBD1 matches 8 bases. The CDR3 has 14 residues. From germline, CDR1 is SGHAT and CDR2 FQNNGV. Trimming cost V 7 bases and J 4 bases; bases outside gene matches: 6. CDR3 bases: TGTGCCAGCACCTCGGGACAGGCATACAATGAGCAGTTCTTC. Residues: CASTSGQAYNEQFF.

V is TRBV5-5 and J is TRBJ2-4; the match to TRBD2 covers 12 bases. The CDR3 runs to 16 residues. Germline trimming cut 3 bases from V and 3 bases from J; bases unmatched to any gene: 4. The germline V gene encodes CDR1 SGHKS and CDR2 YYEKEE (reference sequence). The CDR3 reads CASSSRLAGDKNIQYF. CDR3 bases: TGTGCCAGCAGCTCCAGACTAGCGGGAGACAAAAACATTCAGTACTTC.

The chain employs TRBV19 and TRBJ1-3; D is undetermined. The CDR3 totals 14 residues. The ends were cut back, 7 bases at V and 1 base at J, with 11 bases in the middle. Germline values: CDR1 LNHDA, CDR2 SQIVND (reference sequence). For the CDR3, the DNA is TGTGCCAGTATTGTTACCGGATCTGGAAACACCATATATTTT. As protein: CASIVTGSGNTIYF.

This sequence joins TRBV19 and TRBJ1-4; a weak D match, TRBD1 (5 bases). V was shortened by 3 bases and J by 6 bases, with 14 bases between the two germline ends. The germline CDR1 and CDR2 sequences are LNHDA and SQIVND (reference sequence). CDR3 length equals 15 residues. CDR3 nucleotide sequence: TGTGCCAGTAGTATGGCGAGGGGACTAGATGAAAAACTGTTTTTT. The encoded protein is CASSMARGLDEKLFF.

The V gene is TRBV6-1, the J gene TRBJ2-1, with 7 bases matching TRBD2. Germline V gives CDR1 MNHNS, CDR2 SASEGT. The CDR3 spans 13 residues. Trimming took 8 bases from V and 7 from J; bases not matched to a gene: 8. The CDR3 nucleotides read TGTGCCAGCCAGAGGGCGGGAGTAAATGAGCAGTTCTTC. Its translation is CASQRAGVNEQFF.

This clone showed up many times. Other DNA sequences from this sample encode an identical CDR3 as well. CDR3 bases: TGTGCCAGCAGTTCCGGGCCGAACACCGGGGAGCTGTTTTTT. This codes for CASSSGPNTGELFF. The V gene is TRBV2, the J gene TRBJ2-2; D call uncertain. This CDR3 has 14 amino acids. CDR1 and CDR2 from the germline V gene are SNHLY and FYNNEI. With 5 bases removed from V and 0 bases from J, the gap between germline ends came to 7 bases.

The chain recombines TRBV20-1 with TRBJ2-1; D is uncertain. The CDR3 extends over 11 amino acids. Germline assignment: CDR1 DFQATT and CDR2 SNEGSKA (reference sequence). Trimming shortened V by 4 bases and J by 9 bases, and 10 bases separated the two germline ends. The CDR3 DNA follows: TGCAGTGCTACTGTACTCGGTGAGCAGTTCTTC. Translating it yields CSATVLGEQFF.

In this sample, this clone turned up once. Other nucleotide sequences from this sample produce the same CDR3. V and J are TRBV6-1 and TRBJ2-5; D remains ambiguous. Germline V gene data show CDR1 as MNHNS and CDR2 as SASEGT. V shed 4 bases and J shed 4 bases, with 4 bases lying between them. The length of the CDR3 is 11 residues. CDR3 coding DNA: TGTGCCAGCAGTGCGGGAGAGACCCAGTACTTC. Amino acids: CASSAGETQYF.

This clone showed up just once. The J gene is TRBJ2-7, the V gene TRBV18, with TRBD1 identical over 9 bases. In germline, CDR1 is KGHSH, CDR2 LQKENI. The junction had 9 bases not matched to a gene; V was cut back by 6 bases and J by 6 bases. The CDR3 is 14 amino acids. The CDR3 nucleotides are TGTGCCAGCTCGCCCGGGACAGGGTCAGGCGAGCAGTACTTC. It codes for CASSPGTGSGEQYF.

V is TRBV11-2 and J is TRBJ1-2; 7 bases match TRBD1. Germline assignment: CDR1 SGHAT and CDR2 FQNNGV. Unmatched junction bases numbered 12, after V lost 5 bases and J lost 6 bases. This CDR3 is 15 amino acids long. CDR3 nucleotide sequence: TGTGCCAGCAGCCCTTGGACAGGAAAAAAAGATGGCTACACCTTC. Residues: CASSPWTGKKDGYTF. Combining the CDR3 with reference TRBV11-2 and TRBJ1-2 gives the whole variable domain EAGVAQSPRYKIIEKRQSVAFWCNPISGHATLYWYQQILGQGPKLLIQFQNNGVVDDSQLPKDRFSAERLKGVDSTLKIQPAKLEDSAVYLCASSPWTGKKDGYTFGSGTRLTVV.

The chain is built from TRBV6-1 and TRBJ2-7, with 9 bases identical to TRBD1. With V trimmed by 7 bases and J by 7 bases, 5 bases remained unmatched. This CDR3 has 12 residues. Looked up from germline, CDR1 is MNHNS and CDR2 is SASEGT. The CDR3 protein is CASKQGAGEQYF. The DNA for the CDR3 is TGTGCCAGCAAACAGGGGGCCGGAGAGCAGTACTTC.

About this clone: Other nucleotide sequences in the sample specify the same CDR3. The V call is TRBV18, the J call TRBJ2-7, with 9 bases fitting TRBD1. The J segment lost 4 bases and the V segment lost 3 bases, leaving 4 bases of the junction unmatched. Looked up from germline, CDR1 is KGHSH and CDR2 is LQKENI. CDR3 length: 14 residues. The CDR3 nucleotides read TGTGCCAGCTCACCGGGGACAGGGTCTTACGAGCAGTACTTC. Translated: CASSPGTGSYEQYF.